The 17 T cell receptor beta chains below were found in one sample sequenced in a study of Tregs in tolerant kidney transplant recipients. Recipients received nonmyeloablative bone marrow transplants from related graft donors, with transient mixed chimerism. Measured with immunoSEQ multiplex PCR; TCRdb has only the in-frame clones, and not every one. The table counts some 30,000 clones; 1.8% lies in the top ten. Sequences were derived from CD4+ T cells from blood (PBMCs), sampled 24 months after the transplant. The receptors here all came from a human patient who received a combined kidney and bone marrow transplant. Some of these T cells may belong to the graft donor.

On this clone: The CDR3 goes on 3 residues after the read ends, and that part is filled in from the germline J gene. The rearrangement uses TRBV10-3 and TRBJ2-4; tentatively, D is TRBD2 (6 bases). V was cut by 10 bases and J by 1 base, with 14 bases left in between. Looked up from germline, CDR1 is ENHRY and CDR2 is SYGVKD. The CDR3 length is 14 residues. The CDR3 spells CATQEGRAKNIQYF. The part of the CDR3 DNA that was read is TGTGCCACCCAGGAGGGGAGGGCCAAAAACATT.

Turning to this clone: The sequence runs out 3 residues before the end of the CDR3; the remainder is reconstructed from the germline J gene. The V call is TRBV2, the J call TRBJ2-1, with TRBD1 matching 7 bases. V lost 4 bases and J lost 9; bases outside the gene matches: 6. This CDR3 is 13 amino acids long. Germline values: CDR1 SNHLY, CDR2 FYNNEI. CDR3 loop: CASSGLGGGEQFF. Partial CDR3 DNA: TGTGCCAGCAGTGGGTTAGGGGGCGGTGAG. The variable domain in full, completed from reference TRBV2 and TRBJ2-1, reads EPEVTQTPSHQVTQMGQEVILRCVPISNHLYFYWYRQILGQKVEFLVSFYNNEISEKSEIFDDQFSVERPDGSNFTLKIRSTKLEDSAMYFCASSGLGGGEQFFGPGTRLTVL.

Note on this clone: The observed sequence ends 3 residues before the CDR3 terminus, with the missing tail filled in from the germline J gene. V gene TRBV5-1 combines with J gene TRBJ2-6; D is perhaps TRBD2 (6 bases). This CDR3 is built from 15 residues. Between the trimmed V and J ends, which lost 0 bases and 2 bases, there was a span of 6 bases. Germline lookup yields CDR1 SGHRS and CDR2 YFSETQ. The CDR3 DNA, read in part, is TGCGCCAGCAGCTTGGGCGGGGCTGGGGCCAACGTC. It encodes CASSLGGAGANV. The whole CDR3 is CASSLGGAGANVLTF.

As regards this clone: With the read ending 3 residues before the CDR3 end, the germline J gene is used to fill in that end. The V call is TRBV2, the J call TRBJ1-6; D might be TRBD1 (6 bases). Looked up from germline, CDR1 is SNHLY and CDR2 is FYNNEI. Trimming stripped 5 bases from V and 3 bases from J, with 11 bases between. The CDR3 consists of 15 residues. CDR3 bases read: TGTGCCAGCAGTCCACAGGGCGGCTATAATTCACCC. Translated: CASSPQGGYNSP. The full CDR3 protein reads CASSPQGGYNSPLHF.

Comment on this clone: Read data end 3 residues before the CDR3 end; the end is taken from the germline J gene. This sequence joins TRBV6-2 or TRBV6-3 and TRBJ1-1; tentative D call: TRBD1 (5 bases). This CDR3 has 14 amino acids. Germline V gene data show CDR1 as MNHEY and CDR2 as SVGEGT. The V end was cut by 4 bases, the J end by 5 bases, with 14 bases between. The CDR3 spells CASSFARGSTEAFF. Partial CDR3 DNA: TGTGCCAGCAGTTTCGCCCGGGGGTCGACTGAA.

A remark on this clone: The CDR3 goes on 3 residues after the read ends, and that part is filled in from the germline J gene. The chain couples TRBV13 to TRBJ2-1; 7 bases agree with TRBD2. The CDR3 consists of 15 residues. V trimming: 6 bases; J trimming: 0 bases; junction bases outside the gene matches: 5. CDR1 PRHDT and CDR2 FYEKMQ come from the germline V gene (reference sequence). The CDR3 loop is CASRGRGSSYNEQFF. CDR3 DNA, as far as it was read: TGTGCCAGCAGAGGGCGGGGGAGCTCCTACAATGAG.

In the case of this clone: The read finishes 3 residues shy of the CDR3 end, and the germline J gene is used to complete it. The rearrangement joins TRBV7-2 to TRBJ2-1; TRBD2 matches 9 bases. This CDR3 is built from 15 residues. Germline assignment: CDR1 SGHTA and CDR2 FQGNSA. The V gene end was trimmed by 4 bases and the J gene end by 8 bases; junction bases not matched to a gene: 9. The sequenced part of the CDR3 DNA is TGTGCCAGCAGCTGGAGGGCGGGAGGGCCCGATGAG. This codes for CASSWRAGGPDE. In full, the CDR3 is CASSWRAGGPDEQFF.

The CDR3 region is CASSPQGSTDTQYF. The CDR3 bases that were read are TGCGCCAGCAGTCCTCAGGGGAGCACAGATACG. The rearrangement joins TRBV23-1 to TRBJ2-3, with a weak D call TRBD1 (6 bases). The missing CDR3 end, 3 residues past where the read stops, is filled in from the germline J gene. TRBV23-1 is classed as an ORF, of uncertain function. CDR3 length: 14 amino acids. With 4 bases removed from V and 0 bases from J, the gap between germline ends came to 8 bases.

About this clone: The read ends 3 residues before the CDR3 terminus; that terminus is restored from the germline J gene. The genes are TRBV29-1 and TRBJ1-3, with 7 nucleotides matching TRBD1. The CDR3 totals 16 residues. The junction had 10 bases not matched to a gene; V was cut back by 5 bases and J by 0 bases. CDR1 is SQVTM and CDR2 is ANQGSEA in the germline V gene. The covered CDR3 bases are TGCAGCGTTTCCTTGCCTCGGGACAGCTCTGGAAACACC. Translated: CSVSLPRDSSGNT. The entire CDR3 protein is CSVSLPRDSSGNTIYF.

Concerning this clone: Read coverage stops 3 residues before the CDR3 terminus; the germline J gene supplies the remainder. V is TRBV5-1 and J is TRBJ2-2; D ambiguous. The CDR3 is made up of 15 amino acids. V lost 0 bases to trimming and J lost 1 base, with 7 bases between them. Germline CDR1 reads SGHRS; CDR2 reads YFSETQ. CDR3 sequence reads: CASSLALVNTGELFF. CDR3 DNA, as far as it was read: TGCGCCAGCAGCTTGGCTCTTGTGAACACCGGGGAG.

To note about this clone: The CDR3 extends 3 residues past the end of the read, so its final part is completed from the germline J gene. V and J are TRBV6-8 and TRBJ2-1; 9 bases match TRBD2. J lost 5 bases, V lost 2 bases, and 13 bases had no gene match. From germline, CDR1 is MNHGY and CDR2 SAAAGT. There are 18 residues in the CDR3. CDR3 in amino acids: CASSYPEVGREGDNEQFF. Partial CDR3 DNA: TGTGCCAGCAGTTACCCCGAGGTAGGGCGGGAGGGGGACAATGAG.

A remark on this clone: The CDR3 extends 3 residues past the end of the read, so its final part is completed from the germline J gene. V gene TRBV11-1 combines with J gene TRBJ2-1; perhaps TRBD1 as D (6 bases). The germline V gene has CDR1 SGHAT and CDR2 FQDESV (reference sequence). The CDR3 loop spans 15 amino acids. V lost 1 base and J lost 8, with 15 bases in between. The CDR3: CASSLVTGWGDEQFF. CDR3 bases read: TGTGCCAGCAGCTTAGTTACAGGGTGGGGTGATGAG. Together with reference TRBV11-1 and TRBJ2-1, the CDR3 gives the full variable domain: EAEVAQSPRYKITEKSQAVAFWCDPISGHATLYWYRQILGQGPELLVQFQDESVVDDSQLPKDRFSAERLKGVDSTLKIQPAELGDSAMYLCASSLVTGWGDEQFFGPGTRLTVL.

The CDR3: CASSYLAGGPYEQYF. The DNA read from the CDR3 is TGTGCCAGCAGCTATCTAGCGGGAGGCCCCTACGAG. The genes are TRBV14 and TRBJ2-7; 11 bases fit TRBD2. The observed sequence ends 3 residues before the CDR3 terminus, with the missing tail filled in from the germline J gene. Germline values: CDR1 SGHDN, CDR2 FVKESK. Losses at the gene ends were 5 bases for V and 2 bases for J; bases not matched to a gene: 5. The CDR3 consists of 15 residues.

As regards this clone: The CDR3 extends 3 residues past the end of the read, so its final part is completed from the germline J gene. The rearrangement joins TRBV5-1 to TRBJ1-4; 7 nucleotides line up with TRBD1. The CDR3 extends over 16 amino acids. Germline CDR1 and CDR2: SGHRS and YFSETQ. Trimming cost V 4 bases and J 0 bases; bases outside gene matches: 6. CDR3 DNA, as far as it was read: TGCGCCAGCAGCAGCCGGGACAGATCAACTAATGAAAAA. This encodes CASSSRDRSTNEK. The whole CDR3 reads CASSSRDRSTNEKLFF.

Points on this clone: With the read ending 3 residues before the CDR3 end, the germline J gene is used to fill in that end. The chain couples TRBV19 to TRBJ2-2; 7 bases are shared with TRBD2. There are 12 residues in the CDR3. J was trimmed by 5 bases and V by 10 bases; bases with no gene match: 4. Germline V lookup: CDR1 LNHDA, CDR2 SQIVND (reference sequence). The CDR3 sequence: CATRLATGELFF. The covered CDR3 bases are TGTGCCACCCGACTAGCAACCGGGGAG.

A remark on this clone: The read stops 3 residues short of the end of the CDR3; the missing end is completed from the germline J gene. V is TRBV7-3 and J is TRBJ2-2; 9 bases agree with TRBD2. The CDR3 is 16 residues long. Germline V gene lookup returns CDR1 SGHTA and CDR2 FQGTGA. Germline trimming cut 4 bases from V and 2 bases from J; bases unmatched to any gene: 5. The CDR3: CASSSRTSANTGELFF. The sequenced part of the CDR3 DNA is TGTGCCAGCAGCTCCAGGACTAGCGCCAACACCGGGGAG. The variable domain in full, completed from reference TRBV7-3 and TRBJ2-2, reads GAGVSQTPSNKVTEKGKYVELRCDPISGHTALYWYRQSLGQGPEFLIYFQGTGAADDSGLPNDRFFAVRPEGSVSTLKIQRTERGDSAVYLCASSSRTSANTGELFFGEGSRLTVL.

A remark on this clone: The read ends 3 residues before the CDR3 terminus; that terminus is restored from the germline J gene. V usage is TRBV27 and J usage is TRBJ2-5; 8 positions match TRBD1. Germline CDR1 and CDR2: MNHEY and SMNVEV (reference sequence). Trimming took 5 bases from V and 5 from J; bases not matched to a gene: 10. This CDR3 contains 15 residues. Partial CDR3 DNA: TGTGCCAGCAGTCGGGAACAGGGGGTAGGGGAGACC. It translates to CASSREQGVGET. The complete CDR3 sequence is CASSREQGVGETQYF.